The 5 T cell receptor beta chains presented below share a single source sample, sequenced in a study of post-analysis software for immune sequencing data. Antigen specificity for these receptors is unknown. Study-wide results and caveats: Patients used four to six TRBV segments, including TRBV5-6, TRBV5-1 and TRBV20-1, more often than controls.

cDNA libraries for TCR beta contained unique molecular identifiers. TCRdb passed the PCR reads through MiXCR, listing each CDR3 protein once. Of around 700,000 distinct CDR3 sequences listed, approximately 60% are singletons. The sequenced material came from blood. The receptors originated from a girl aged 2 to 9 with multiple sclerosis.

This chain joins TRBV25-1 and TRBJ2-7; a possible D gene is TRBD1 (5 bases). Germline-derived CDR1 and CDR2 are MGHDK and SYGVNS. V lost 6 bases to trimming and J lost 7 bases, with 13 bases between them. The CDR3 totals 12 residues. The CDR3 is CASSPARTEQYF. CDR3 in DNA: TGTGCCAGCAGCCCCGCGCGGACAGAGCAGTACTTC.

This clonotype has more than one count but fewer than ten. One junction end does not reproduce the germline sequence, and a read error may be involved. V is TRBV7-3 and J is TRBJ2-3, with 7 nucleotides matching TRBD2. This CDR3 has 15 residues. CDR1 and CDR2 (germline): SGHTA, FQGTGA. The CDR3 sequence: CASSVTGGGTDTQYF. The CDR3 DNA follows: TGTGCCAGCAGCGTAACGGGCGGGGGAACAGATACGCAGTATTTT.

This clonotype has a handful of counts. The gene calls are TRBV20-1 and TRBJ2-3; 14 nucleotides agree with TRBD2. V lost 5 bases to trimming and J lost 6 bases; unmatched junction nucleotides: 7. Germline CDR1 DFQATT, CDR2 SNEGSKA (reference sequence). This CDR3 has 15 residues. The CDR3, as DNA: TGCAGTGCTCCGCGACTAGCGGGGGGGCCCGATACGCAGTATTTT. Translation: CSAPRLAGGPDTQYF.

V is TRBV6-5 and J is TRBJ2-1; no firm D call. CDR1 is MNHEY, CDR2 SVGAGI, per germline. Trimming took off 0 bases at V and 7 bases at J, with 7 bases between the two ends. The CDR3 extends over 13 amino acids. The CDR3 nucleotides are TGTGCCAGCAGTTACTCAGGGCCGAATGAGCAGTTCTTC. This gives the protein CASSYSGPNEQFF.

This clonotype has just a few counts. V is TRBV6-2 or TRBV6-3 and J is TRBJ2-1, with 7 positions matching TRBD1. Germline assignment: CDR1 MNHEY and CDR2 SVGEGT. The CDR3 covers 16 residues. With V trimmed by 2 bases and J by 7 bases, 11 bases remained unmatched. The CDR3 nucleotides read TGTGCCAGCAGTTACGGTAAGGGGGCGCCGCAGAATGAGCAGTTCTTC. Protein sequence: CASSYGKGAPQNEQFF.